Listed below are T cell receptor beta chains from one sample, sequenced in a study of blood T cell repertoires in COVID-19. TCRdb's table, derived via immunoSEQ multiplex PCR, lists solely in-frame clones and lacks some. Of 70,000 to 85,000 clones listed, roughly 82% are singletons. Sequencing used peripheral blood. All receptors come from a human donor in a cohort sampled during active COVID-19. Both conserved end residues are part of each CDR3. Fields, in order: V gene, J gene, CDR3 protein.

>TRBV19|TRBJ1-2
CASSIWFGGNYGYTF
>TRBV27|TRBJ1-6
CASNLRGPSSYNSPLHF
>TRBV5-1|TRBJ2-2
CASSHGTGGPGELFF
>TRBV7-2|TRBJ2-1
CASSFLASGGGEQFF
>TRBV28|TRBJ2-7
CASSSLFGKYF
>TRBV6-5|TRBJ1-2
CASSYSYRNYGYTF
>TRBV13|TRBJ2-3
CASSWRGGTDTQYF
>TRBV10-3|TRBJ1-1
CAISERTGRTEAFF
>TRBV27|TRBJ2-7
CASSLFRTSGGDEQYF
>TRBV5-4|TRBJ2-5
CASSLSGGDWKTQYF
>TRBV5-6|TRBJ1-5
CASSPRGANQPQHF
>TRBV14|TRBJ1-1
CASSQRTGSIAEAFF
>TRBV18|TRBJ1-1
CASSPGLTMNTEAFF
>TRBV28|TRBJ1-1
CASSPWTAWNTEAFF
>TRBV7-9|TRBJ1-1
CASSPGFGAFF